A single sample gave rise to the 29 T cell receptor beta chains below, sequenced in a study of blood T cell repertoires in COVID-19 (dated by TCRdb to 2018 to 2020). Libraries were prepared through the immunoSEQ multiplex PCR assay. Sourced from immuneACCESS, this table was stored by TCRdb with only in-frame sequences that have V and J called. A share of the clones is absent; for the studies checked, an unresolved V gene accounts for under half, and the remainder has no known explanation. A total of about 240,000 clones appear in this sample, about nine tenths of them only once. In total, the top ten clones hold about 0.8% of the sample. Sample: peripheral blood. These receptors came from a man aged 30 to 45 with COVID-19, enrolled during active disease.

The J gene is TRBJ2-1, the V gene TRBV9; D perhaps matches TRBD1 (7 bases). The CDR3 is 18 amino acids. Germline V gene lookup returns CDR1 SGDLS and CDR2 YYNGEE. Trimming shortened V by 0 bases and J by 6 bases, and 22 bases separated the two germline ends. CDR3 amino acids: CASSVASFGYQGGNEQFF. DNA for the CDR3: TGTGCCAGCAGCGTAGCTTCATTTGGGTACCAGGGGGGCAATGAGCAGTTCTTC.

V and J are TRBV27 and TRBJ1-6, with D uncertain. The V end was cut by 4 bases, the J end by 10 bases, with 8 bases between. Germline lookup yields CDR1 MNHEY and CDR2 SMNVEV (reference sequence). The CDR3 runs 12 residues. The DNA of the CDR3 is TGTGCCAGCAGTTCCTCCGGGTCACCCCTCCACTTT. Protein product: CASSSSGSPLHF.

The V and J genes are TRBV6-5 and TRBJ1-6; the match to TRBD1 covers 9 bases. The CDR3 contains 13 residues. V gave up 2 bases and J gave up 10 bases; unmatched junction bases: 0. Germline CDR1 is MNHEY and CDR2 is SVGAGI. The DNA of the CDR3 is TGTGCCAGCAGTTACGGGACAGGGTCACCCCTCCACTTT. This gives the protein CASSYGTGSPLHF.

The chain joins TRBV6-2 or TRBV6-3 to TRBJ2-5, with 9 bases matching TRBD2. Germline V gives CDR1 MNHEY, CDR2 SVGEGT. The junction had 0 bases not matched to a gene; V was cut back by 2 bases and J by 5 bases. CDR3 length: 13 residues. The CDR3 loop reads CASSYSGGETQYF. For the CDR3, the DNA is TGTGCCAGCAGTTACAGCGGGGGGGAGACCCAGTACTTC.

The chain combines TRBV27 with TRBJ1-5, with D hard to call. The CDR3 loop spans 13 amino acids. CDR1 and CDR2 from the germline V gene are MNHEY and SMNVEV (reference sequence). Trimming pared 5 bases from V and 7 bases from J, leaving 12 bases between. The CDR3, as DNA: TGTGCCAGCAGTCCAGGCGGGGTCCAGCCCCAGCATTTT. This codes for CASSPGGVQPQHF.

The gene calls are TRBV7-9 and TRBJ2-7; 7 bases are shared with TRBD1. Germline values: CDR1 SEHNR, CDR2 FQNEAQ (reference sequence). Germline trimming cut 4 bases from V and 3 bases from J; bases unmatched to any gene: 9. The CDR3 is 15 amino acids. The CDR3 bases are TGTGCCAGCAGCTCTGGAGGACGGGACAGCTACGAGCAGTACTTC. Translated, it gives CASSSGGRDSYEQYF.

The chain links TRBV4-1 to TRBJ2-1, with a tentative D call TRBD2 (5 bases). V was shortened by 4 bases and J by 8 bases, with 21 bases between the two germline ends. Germline V gives CDR1 MGHRA, CDR2 YSYEKL. This CDR3 region has 16 residues. The CDR3 sequence: CASSPSGYSGIHEQFF. The CDR3 DNA is TGCGCCAGCAGCCCGAGTGGGTACTCGGGGATCCATGAGCAGTTCTTC.

The gene calls are TRBV4-1 and TRBJ2-7; TRBD1 aligns across 10 bases. The ends lost 2 bases at V and 2 bases at J; junction bases unmatched: 3. Germline V lookup: CDR1 MGHRA, CDR2 YSYEKL. The CDR3 spans 15 residues. The CDR3 protein is CASSQRTGGAYEQYF. The CDR3 coding sequence is TGCGCCAGCAGCCAAAGGACAGGGGGGGCCTACGAGCAGTACTTC.

V is TRBV4-2 and J is TRBJ1-3; TRBD1 agrees at 8 bases. V shed 0 bases and J 6 bases; nucleotides not matched to a gene: 7. The CDR3 spans 16 residues. CDR1 LGHNA and CDR2 YNFKEQ come from the germline V gene. CDR3 sequence reads: CASSQDVSGGENTIYF. In DNA form, the CDR3 reads TGTGCCAGCAGCCAAGATGTGTCAGGGGGCGAAAACACCATATATTTT.

The chain combines TRBV9 with TRBJ1-4; D is unresolved. CDR1 SGDLS and CDR2 YYNGEE come from the germline V gene. The V gene lost 0 bases and the J gene lost 3 bases, with 15 bases spanning the gap. CDR3 length: 17 amino acids. CDR3 DNA sequence: TGTGCCAGCAGCGTAGATCCCCTTGGCGGATCTAATGAAAAACTGTTTTTT. It yields the protein CASSVDPLGGSNEKLFF.

The V call is TRBV3-1 (or the pseudogene TRBV3-2), the J call TRBJ2-4; TRBD2 agrees at 9 bases. The CDR3 is made up of 15 amino acids. V shed 5 bases, J shed 7 bases, and the junction held 9 bases outside the gene matches. Germline CDR1 LGHDT, CDR2 YNNKEL (reference sequence). Here the CDR3 DNA reads TGTGCCAGCAGCTCCCGGACTAGCGAAGGGAACATTCAGTACTTC. It yields the protein CASSSRTSEGNIQYF.

This clone was recorded once. The J gene is TRBJ1-2, the V gene TRBV7-6, with no clear D. The CDR3 runs to 14 residues. Germline-derived CDR1 and CDR2 are SGHVS and FNYEAQ. The germline V and J ends were trimmed by 11 bases and 0 bases, with 16 bases remaining between them. The CDR3 sequence: CAAGGLDSNYGYTF. The DNA of the CDR3 is TGTGCCGCCGGCGGCCTTGACTCTAACTATGGCTACACCTTC.

As concerns this clone: The junction does not match germline at one end; this may be a read error. The genes are TRBV14 and TRBJ2-1, with 11 positions matching TRBD1. Per the germline V gene, CDR1 is SGHDN and CDR2 is FVKESK. This CDR3 contains 18 residues. The CDR3 reads CASRQGGDRGTSYNEQFF. In DNA form, the CDR3 reads TGTGCCAGCAGACAAGGGGGGGACAGGGGGACCTCCTACAATGAGCAGTTCTTC.

J is TRBJ1-1 and V is TRBV3-1 (or the pseudogene TRBV3-2); TRBD1 is a possible D gene (5 bases). CDR1 and CDR2 from the germline V gene are LGHDT and YNNKEL (reference sequence). V lost 5 bases to trimming and J lost 2 bases, with 18 bases between them. CDR3 size: 16 residues. The CDR3 DNA reads TGTGCCAGCAGCATTACAACGGGGGTGATTAACACTGAAGCTTTCTTT. Translated: CASSITTGVINTEAFF.

The CDR3: CASSSQTSGGWETQYF. For the CDR3, the DNA is TGTGCCAGCAGCTCCCAGACTAGCGGGGGGTGGGAGACCCAGTACTTC. V is TRBV11-2 and J is TRBJ2-5, with 13 positions matching TRBD2. CDR3 size: 16 residues. V was clipped by 4 bases and J by 5 bases; unmatched bases: 7. Looked up from germline, CDR1 is SGHAT and CDR2 is FQNNGV.

V and J are TRBV11-2 and TRBJ2-1; TRBD2 agrees at 11 bases. Germline trimming cut 0 bases from V and 10 bases from J; bases unmatched to any gene: 2. This CDR3 spans 14 amino acids. Germline assignment: CDR1 SGHAT and CDR2 FQNNGV. The CDR3 here is CASSLELAGAEQFF. The CDR3 DNA reads TGTGCCAGCAGCTTAGAACTAGCGGGGGCCGAGCAGTTCTTC. The variable domain in full, completed from reference TRBV11-2 and TRBJ2-1, reads EAGVAQSPRYKIIEKRQSVAFWCNPISGHATLYWYQQILGQGPKLLIQFQNNGVVDDSQLPKDRFSAERLKGVDSTLKIQPAKLEDSAVYLCASSLELAGAEQFFGPGTRLTVL.

This chain uses TRBV9 with TRBJ1-6; 9 positions match TRBD1. This CDR3 spans 14 amino acids. V dropped 5 bases and J dropped 6; count of bases not matched to a gene: 3. CDR1 SGDLS and CDR2 YYNGEE come from the germline V gene. Written as DNA, the CDR3 is TGTGCCAGCAGTGCGGACAGGGGTAATTCACCCCTCCACTTT. It translates to CASSADRGNSPLHF.

Worth noting for this clone: The sample carries other DNA sequences with the same CDR3. The chain links TRBV7-9 to TRBJ1-6, with unresolved D. Germline V gene lookup returns CDR1 SEHNR and CDR2 FQNEAQ (reference sequence). The V gene lost 1 base and the J gene lost 6 bases, with 4 bases spanning the gap. This CDR3 spans 13 amino acids. CDR3 bases: TGTGCCAGCAGCTTAGACAGTAATTCACCCCTCCACTTT. This encodes CASSLDSNSPLHF.

The chain carries TRBV14 and TRBJ2-5; TRBD1 is a possible D gene (5 bases). In germline, CDR1 is SGHDN, CDR2 FVKESK. The CDR3 has 16 residues. V shed 3 bases and J shed 2 bases, with 16 bases lying between them. CDR3 residues: CASSHDTYRRQETQYF. The DNA of the CDR3 is TGTGCCAGCAGCCACGACACCTACAGGAGACAAGAGACCCAGTACTTC.

A single count supports this clone. This rearrangement joins TRBV7-9 to TRBJ1-6, with a possible D match to TRBD1 (6 bases). This CDR3 spans 15 amino acids. V gave up 4 bases and J gave up 3 bases, with 10 bases separating them. Looked up from germline, CDR1 is SEHNR and CDR2 is FQNEAQ (reference sequence). This CDR3 reads CASSYQGFYNSPLHF. The CDR3 nucleotides read TGTGCCAGCAGCTACCAGGGGTTCTATAATTCACCCCTCCACTTT.

This sequence joins TRBV6-5 and TRBJ2-1, with TRBD2 matching over 8 bases. Germline-derived CDR1 and CDR2 are MNHEY and SVGAGI. V shed 4 bases, J shed 4 bases, and the junction held 6 bases outside the gene matches. This CDR3 spans 15 amino acids. CDR3 sequence (DNA): TGTGCCAGCAGTTCCGGGGGGGGGACTTACAATGAGCAGTTCTTC. Encoded protein: CASSSGGGTYNEQFF.

The V call is TRBV27, the J call TRBJ1-2; perhaps TRBD1 as D (5 bases). The CDR3 is made up of 11 amino acids. V was clipped by 8 bases and J by 5 bases, with 9 bases between them. The germline V gene has CDR1 MNHEY and CDR2 SMNVEV (reference sequence). DNA for the CDR3: TGTGCCAGCGGCCGGGGGTATGGCTACACCTTC. Encoded protein: CASGRGYGYTF.

The chain has TRBV5-4 and TRBJ2-1; 13 bases map to TRBD2. V lost 4 bases and J lost 7; bases outside the gene matches: 5. The germline gives CDR1 SGHNT, CDR2 YYREEE (reference sequence). CDR3 length: 15 amino acids. The CDR3 here is CASSPGLAGRNEQFF. In DNA, the CDR3 is TGTGCCAGCAGCCCGGGACTAGCGGGGCGGAATGAGCAGTTCTTC.

The CDR3 spells CASSYSIAGRYEQYF. CDR3 in DNA: TGTGCCAGCAGTTACTCAATAGCTGGGAGATACGAGCAGTACTTC. The gene calls are TRBV6-5 and TRBJ2-7, with D perhaps matching TRBD2 (5 bases). Trimming removed 0 bases from V and 4 bases from J, with 13 bases in between. The CDR3 loop spans 15 amino acids. Germline CDR1 is MNHEY and CDR2 is SVGAGI.

This chain joins TRBV2 and TRBJ1-2, with 8 bases lining up with TRBD1. Per the germline V gene, CDR1 is SNHLY and CDR2 is FYNNEI. J gave up 8 bases and V 4 bases, and 3 bases lay outside the gene matches. The CDR3 is 12 residues long. DNA for the CDR3: TGTGCCAGCAGTGCAGACAGGGGAGGCTACACCTTC. As protein: CASSADRGGYTF.

The chain uses TRBV12-3 or TRBV12-4 and TRBJ1-1; the D is unclear. V was pared by 10 bases and J by 5 bases, with 14 bases between. The CDR3 consists of 12 residues. CDR3 residues: CATKLVSTEAFF. The CDR3 coding sequence is TGTGCCACCAAGCTCGTTTCGACTGAAGCTTTCTTT.

J is TRBJ2-2 and V is TRBV2; the D gene is possibly TRBD2 (5 bases). CDR1 is SNHLY and CDR2 is FYNNEI in the germline V gene. V dropped 2 bases and J dropped 6 bases, with 10 bases sitting between them. The CDR3 contains 14 residues. CDR3 sequence (DNA): TGTGCCAGCAGTGAACGCGGGCAGCCCGGGGAGCTGTTTTTT. Its translation is CASSERGQPGELFF.

This rearrangement joins TRBV12-3 or TRBV12-4 to TRBJ1-2; no clear D. This CDR3 spans 13 amino acids. V dropped 1 base and J dropped 2 bases, with 5 bases sitting between them. This CDR3 is CASSLDRNYGYTF. CDR3 sequence (DNA): TGTGCCAGCAGTTTAGACAGAAACTATGGCTACACCTTC.

The rearrangement links TRBV14 to TRBJ2-3; D unclear. Looked up from germline, CDR1 is SGHDN and CDR2 is FVKESK. This CDR3 has 11 residues. Trimming shortened V by 4 bases and J by 5 bases, and 4 bases separated the two germline ends. This CDR3 reads CASSRGDTQYF. The CDR3 nucleotides are TGTGCCAGCAGCCGAGGAGATACGCAGTATTTT.